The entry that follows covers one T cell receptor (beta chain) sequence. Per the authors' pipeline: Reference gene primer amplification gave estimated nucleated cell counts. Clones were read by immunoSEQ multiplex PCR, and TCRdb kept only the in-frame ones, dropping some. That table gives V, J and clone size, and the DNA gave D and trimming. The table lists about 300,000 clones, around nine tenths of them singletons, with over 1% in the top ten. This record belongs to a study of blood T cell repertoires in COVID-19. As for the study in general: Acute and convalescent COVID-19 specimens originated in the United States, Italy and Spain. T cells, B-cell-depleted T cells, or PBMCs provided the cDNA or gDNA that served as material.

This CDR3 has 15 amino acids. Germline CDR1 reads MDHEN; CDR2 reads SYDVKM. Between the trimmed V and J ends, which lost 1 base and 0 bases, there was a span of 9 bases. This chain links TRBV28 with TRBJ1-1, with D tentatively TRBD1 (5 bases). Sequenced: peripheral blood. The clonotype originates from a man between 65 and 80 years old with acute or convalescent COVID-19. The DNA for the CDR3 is TGTGCCAGCAGTTTATTTACAGGAGTGAACACTGAAGCTTTCTTT. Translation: CASSLFTGVNTEAFF.